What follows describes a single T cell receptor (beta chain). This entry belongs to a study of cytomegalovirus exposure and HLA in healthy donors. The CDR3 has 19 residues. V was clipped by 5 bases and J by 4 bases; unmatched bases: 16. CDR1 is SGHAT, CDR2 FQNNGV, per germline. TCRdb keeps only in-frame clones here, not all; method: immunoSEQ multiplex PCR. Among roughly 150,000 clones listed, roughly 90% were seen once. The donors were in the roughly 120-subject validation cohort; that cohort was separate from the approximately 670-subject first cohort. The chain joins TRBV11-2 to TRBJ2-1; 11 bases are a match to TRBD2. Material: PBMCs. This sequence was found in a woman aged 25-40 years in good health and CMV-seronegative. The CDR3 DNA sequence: TGTGCCAGCAGCCCCTTAGCGGGAGGGCCGCCATTGGGGTACAATGAGCAGTTCTTC. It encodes CASSPLAGGPPLGYNEQFF.